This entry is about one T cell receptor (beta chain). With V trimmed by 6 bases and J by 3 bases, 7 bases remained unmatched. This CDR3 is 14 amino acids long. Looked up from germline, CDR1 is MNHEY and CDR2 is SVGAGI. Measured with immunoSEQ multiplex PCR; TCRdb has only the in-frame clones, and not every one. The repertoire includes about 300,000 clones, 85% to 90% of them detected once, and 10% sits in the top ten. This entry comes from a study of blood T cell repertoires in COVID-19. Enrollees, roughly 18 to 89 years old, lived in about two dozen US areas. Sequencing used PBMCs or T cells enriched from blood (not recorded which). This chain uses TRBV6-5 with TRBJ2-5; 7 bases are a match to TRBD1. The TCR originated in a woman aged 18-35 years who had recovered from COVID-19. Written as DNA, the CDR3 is TGTGCCAGCAGGAAGACAGGGTGGGAAGAGACCCAGTACTTC. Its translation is CASRKTGWEETQYF.